This T cell receptor (beta chain) was captured in a study of Graves' ophthalmopathy and Graves' hyperthyroidism. Scientists amplified the TCR beta CDR3 regions from RNA transcripts. First-round RT-PCR used HTBI primers; second-round multiplex PCR followed. In TCRdb, the multiplex PCR reads were re-called with MiXCR into one record per CDR3 protein. The table includes around 670,000 distinct CDR3 sequences, approximately 40% detected once. The CDR3 is made up of 13 amino acids. Germline values: CDR1 SGHRS, CDR2 YFSETQ. Losses at the gene ends were 1 base for V and 7 bases for J; bases not matched to a gene: 2.

What was sequenced was peripheral blood. The V and J genes are TRBV5-1 and TRBJ2-7; the match to TRBD1 covers 10 bases. This clonotype originated in an adult man with Graves' ophthalmopathy. CDR3: CASSLWTGGEQYF. CDR3 DNA: TGCGCCAGCAGCTTGTGGACAGGGGGGGAGCAGTACTTC. Using reference TRBV5-1 and TRBJ2-7 for the parts outside the CDR3, the full variable domain is KAGVTQTPRYLIKTRGQQVTLSCSPISGHRSVSWYQQTPGQGLQFLFEYFSETQRNKGNFPGRFSGRQFSNSRSEMNVSTLELGDSALYLCASSLWTGGEQYFGPGTRLTVT.